The rows below give T cell receptor beta chains drawn from one sample of a study of T cell responses to AZD1222 COVID-19 vaccine. Here immunoSEQ multiplex PCR was the method, and the copy in TCRdb shows in-frame clones only, minus some. The table lists approximately 140,000 clones, around 94% of them singletons. Specimen: peripheral blood, collected on day 0 of AZD1222 vaccination. The receptors were gathered from an adult in good health. CDR3s include the opening cysteine and the closing phenylalanine or tryptophan. The order of the fields is clone size, J gene, D gene, V gene, CDR3 DNA, CDR3 protein. The D gene is left open where the match is weak. Clone sizes are given selectively: once, few, many, or a class where the clone is expanded.

clone_size: .
j_call: TRBJ2-5
d_call: .
v_call: TRBV7-9
cdr3_nt: TGTGCCAGCAGCTCCAGACAGATACAAGAGACCCAGTACTTC
cdr3_aa: CASSSRQIQETQYF

clone_size: .
j_call: TRBJ2-5
d_call: .
v_call: TRBV5-1
cdr3_nt: TGCGCCAGCAGCGCACAAGAGACCCAGTACTTC
cdr3_aa: CASSAQETQYF

clone_size: .
j_call: TRBJ2-1
d_call: TRBD2
v_call: TRBV15
cdr3_nt: TGTGCCACCAGCGTCGGGACTAGCGGTGAGGATGAGCAGTTCTTC
cdr3_aa: CATSVGTSGEDEQFF

clone_size: .
j_call: TRBJ1-6
d_call: TRBD1
v_call: TRBV27
cdr3_nt: TGTGCCAGCAGCTACGACAGGGGAGGTTCACCCCTCCACTTT
cdr3_aa: CASSYDRGGSPLHF

clone_size: .
j_call: TRBJ1-2
d_call: .
v_call: TRBV19
cdr3_nt: TGTGCCAGTAGTATCTACGGAGCTAACTATGGCTACACCTTC
cdr3_aa: CASSIYGANYGYTF

clone_size: .
j_call: TRBJ2-4
d_call: TRBD2
v_call: TRBV4-1
cdr3_nt: TGCGCCAGCAGCGTAGGCGGGAGCAACATTCAGTACTTC
cdr3_aa: CASSVGGSNIQYF

clone_size: .
j_call: TRBJ1-2
d_call: TRBD1
v_call: TRBV9
cdr3_nt: TGTGCCAGCAGCTCCCGTAACAGGGGAACCTATGGCTACACCTTC
cdr3_aa: CASSSRNRGTYGYTF

clone_size: .
j_call: TRBJ1-5
d_call: TRBD1
v_call: TRBV29-1
cdr3_nt: TGCAGCTCATCGACAGGGGTCGGTCAGCCCCAGCATTTT
cdr3_aa: CSSSTGVGQPQHF

clone_size: .
j_call: TRBJ2-2
d_call: .
v_call: TRBV7-2
cdr3_nt: TGTGCCAGCAGCTTTGGACTCATTACCGGGGAGCTGTTTTTT
cdr3_aa: CASSFGLITGELFF

clone_size: .
j_call: TRBJ2-2
d_call: TRBD1
v_call: TRBV5-6
cdr3_nt: TGTGCCAGCAGCGCCTCACTCCGGGACAGCTACACCGGGGAGCTGTTTTTT
cdr3_aa: CASSASLRDSYTGELFF

clone_size: once
j_call: TRBJ2-1
d_call: .
v_call: TRBV7-3
cdr3_nt: TGTGCCAGCAGCTTAACGGGAAGGGGAAGCGGACGAAATGAGCAGTTCTTC
cdr3_aa: CASSLTGRGSGRNEQFF

clone_size: .
j_call: TRBJ1-5
d_call: .
v_call: TRBV5-6
cdr3_nt: TGTGCCAGCAGCTTGTCACGGTACGTAGGCAATCAGCCCCAGCATTTT
cdr3_aa: CASSLSRYVGNQPQHF

clone_size: .
j_call: TRBJ1-5
d_call: .
v_call: TRBV27
cdr3_nt: TGTGCCAGCAGTTTACAGGGCAATCAGCCCCAGCATTTT
cdr3_aa: CASSLQGNQPQHF

clone_size: .
j_call: TRBJ1-3
d_call: .
v_call: TRBV9
cdr3_nt: TGTGCCAGCAGCCCAGGGACGTCGAGCTCTGGAAACACCATATATTTT
cdr3_aa: CASSPGTSSSGNTIYF

clone_size: .
j_call: TRBJ2-1
d_call: .
v_call: TRBV11-3
cdr3_nt: TGTGCCAGCAGCCCGGACAGCTACAATGAGCAGTTCTTC
cdr3_aa: CASSPDSYNEQFF

clone_size: .
j_call: TRBJ1-3
d_call: .
v_call: TRBV5-1
cdr3_nt: TGCGCCAGCAGCTTGGGGCAGAGCTCTGGAAACACCATATATTTT
cdr3_aa: CASSLGQSSGNTIYF

clone_size: .
j_call: TRBJ1-1
d_call: .
v_call: TRBV28
cdr3_nt: TGTGCCAGCAGACCCAACAGGGCTAAAGCTTTCTTT
cdr3_aa: CASRPNRAKAFF

clone_size: once
j_call: TRBJ1-4
d_call: .
v_call: TRBV28
cdr3_nt: TGTGCCAGCAGTTTCATCATGTGGCAGGGCACTGAAAAACTGTTTTTT
cdr3_aa: CASSFIMWQGTEKLFF

clone_size: .
j_call: TRBJ1-1
d_call: .
v_call: TRBV19
cdr3_nt: TGTGCCAGTAGTAGACCGAAATGGAGGCCTTACACTGAAGCTTTCTTT
cdr3_aa: CASSRPKWRPYTEAFF

clone_size: .
j_call: TRBJ1-5
d_call: .
v_call: TRBV7-2
cdr3_nt: TGTGCCAGCAGCTTAGAGGTCTGGGGGCCCCAGCATTTT
cdr3_aa: CASSLEVWGPQHF

clone_size: .
j_call: TRBJ1-4
d_call: .
v_call: TRBV4-1
cdr3_nt: TGCGCCAGCAGCCAAGAGGCGGGGGCTAATGAAAAACTGTTTTTT
cdr3_aa: CASSQEAGANEKLFF

clone_size: few
j_call: TRBJ1-2
d_call: .
v_call: TRBV19
cdr3_nt: TGTGCCAGTAGTATCCGAGGGTCCTATGGCTACACCTTC
cdr3_aa: CASSIRGSYGYTF

clone_size: .
j_call: TRBJ2-3
d_call: TRBD1
v_call: TRBV7-2
cdr3_nt: TGTGCCAGCAGCTTAGGACAGGGGGTAGCTAGCACAGATACGCAGTATTTT
cdr3_aa: CASSLGQGVASTDTQYF

clone_size: once
j_call: TRBJ2-3
d_call: TRBD2
v_call: TRBV9
cdr3_nt: TGTGCCAGCAGCGTAAACCCACTACCGGGACTAGCGGGAGAAGGCACAGATACGCAGTATTTT
cdr3_aa: CASSVNPLPGLAGEGTDTQYF

clone_size: .
j_call: TRBJ1-1
d_call: .
v_call: TRBV11-2
cdr3_nt: TGTGCCAGCAGCCGGGACGGATGGGGGGGTTTGGTCGAAGCTTTCTTT
cdr3_aa: CASSRDGWGGLVEAFF

clone_size: .
j_call: TRBJ1-4
d_call: .
v_call: TRBV6-5
cdr3_nt: TGTGCCAGCAGTACATCTGGGGGGAATGAAAAACTGTTTTTT
cdr3_aa: CASSTSGGNEKLFF

clone_size: .
j_call: TRBJ2-3
d_call: TRBD2
v_call: TRBV18
cdr3_nt: TGTGCCAGCTCACCGTCCCTACAGCGGGGGGGCTTCTCAGATACGCAGTATTTT
cdr3_aa: CASSPSLQRGGFSDTQYF

clone_size: .
j_call: TRBJ1-2
d_call: TRBD1
v_call: TRBV7-2
cdr3_nt: TGTGCCAGCAGCGAGGGACAGGGGGCGAATGGCTACACCTTC
cdr3_aa: CASSEGQGANGYTF

clone_size: .
j_call: TRBJ2-1
d_call: .
v_call: TRBV5-1
cdr3_nt: TGCGCCAGCAGCCAGGATAGTACTTCCAATGAGCAGTTCTTC
cdr3_aa: CASSQDSTSNEQFF

clone_size: once
j_call: TRBJ1-4
d_call: TRBD1
v_call: TRBV6-6
cdr3_nt: TGTGCCACCGAAGGGGGCGCAACTAATGAAAAACTGTTTTTT
cdr3_aa: CATEGGATNEKLFF

clone_size: .
j_call: TRBJ1-1
d_call: .
v_call: TRBV12-3/TRBV12-4
cdr3_nt: TGTGCCAGCAGTGCTGGGGAAATGACTGAAGCTTTCTTT
cdr3_aa: CASSAGEMTEAFF

clone_size: .
j_call: TRBJ1-6
d_call: TRBD1
v_call: TRBV27
cdr3_nt: TGTGCCAGCAGTTTATTCGGATCGACAGGGGGCCCCCCTTCACCCCTCCACTTT
cdr3_aa: CASSLFGSTGGPPSPLHF

clone_size: .
j_call: TRBJ1-6
d_call: .
v_call: TRBV7-9
cdr3_nt: TGTGCCAGCGCGGACGGCTGGAATTCACCCCTCCACTTT
cdr3_aa: CASADGWNSPLHF

clone_size: .
j_call: TRBJ2-1
d_call: TRBD2
v_call: TRBV2
cdr3_nt: TGTGCCAGCATGGGACTAGCGGGAGTGGGGAATGAGCAGTTCTTC
cdr3_aa: CASMGLAGVGNEQFF

clone_size: .
j_call: TRBJ2-3
d_call: .
v_call: TRBV7-6
cdr3_nt: TGTGCCAGCAGCTCGCTAAGCACAGATACGCAGTATTTT
cdr3_aa: CASSSLSTDTQYF

clone_size: .
j_call: TRBJ2-3
d_call: .
v_call: TRBV28
cdr3_nt: TGTGCCAGCAGAGGATCAAACACAGATACGCAGTATTTT
cdr3_aa: CASRGSNTDTQYF

clone_size: .
j_call: TRBJ1-5
d_call: .
v_call: TRBV28
cdr3_nt: TGTGCCAGCAGTTTAAGGAATAGGAACAATCAGCCCCAGCATTTT
cdr3_aa: CASSLRNRNNQPQHF

clone_size: .
j_call: TRBJ1-1
d_call: TRBD1
v_call: TRBV11-2
cdr3_nt: TGTGCCAGCAGCGACGGACAGGGCCCTCGGTCTGAAGCTTTCTTT
cdr3_aa: CASSDGQGPRSEAFF

clone_size: .
j_call: TRBJ2-3
d_call: .
v_call: TRBV30
cdr3_nt: TGTGCCTGGAGTTTATTAACTAGCACAGATACGCAGTATTTT
cdr3_aa: CAWSLLTSTDTQYF

clone_size: .
j_call: TRBJ1-3
d_call: .
v_call: TRBV15
cdr3_nt: TGTGCCACCAGCAGAGTTGAGTCAAACACCATATATTTT
cdr3_aa: CATSRVESNTIYF

clone_size: .
j_call: TRBJ1-1
d_call: .
v_call: TRBV12-3/TRBV12-4
cdr3_nt: TGTGCCAGTAGACGGACTGGAAACACTGAAGCTTTCTTT
cdr3_aa: CASRRTGNTEAFF

clone_size: few
j_call: TRBJ1-1
d_call: .
v_call: TRBV6-2/TRBV6-3
cdr3_nt: TGTGCCAGCAGCTCGTCCGAGAACACTGAAGCTTTCTTT
cdr3_aa: CASSSSENTEAFF

clone_size: .
j_call: TRBJ1-4
d_call: .
v_call: TRBV2
cdr3_nt: TGTGCCAGCCTCTCTCGTCGGGGGTCTGAAGGCGAAAAACTGTTTTTT
cdr3_aa: CASLSRRGSEGEKLFF

clone_size: .
j_call: TRBJ2-1
d_call: TRBD2
v_call: TRBV19
cdr3_nt: TGTGCCAGTAGTATTCGACTAGCGGGAATCTACAATGAGCAGTTCTTC
cdr3_aa: CASSIRLAGIYNEQFF

clone_size: once
j_call: TRBJ1-1
d_call: .
v_call: TRBV12-5
cdr3_nt: TGTGCTAGTGGTTATTTCGTCGAGGGGACTGAAGCTTTCTTT
cdr3_aa: CASGYFVEGTEAFF

clone_size: .
j_call: TRBJ1-1
d_call: TRBD1
v_call: TRBV30
cdr3_nt: TGTGCCTGGGCTACAGGGGGTCCCACTGAAGCTTTCTTT
cdr3_aa: CAWATGGPTEAFF

clone_size: .
j_call: TRBJ2-1
d_call: .
v_call: TRBV7-3
cdr3_nt: TGTGCCAGCAGCCGGGGAGCAAGCTCCTACAATGAGCAGTTCTTC
cdr3_aa: CASSRGASSYNEQFF

clone_size: .
j_call: TRBJ2-1
d_call: .
v_call: TRBV3-1/TRBV3-2
cdr3_nt: TGTGCCAGCAGCCTAACCGCCGGTCTATACAATGAGCAGTTCTTC
cdr3_aa: CASSLTAGLYNEQFF